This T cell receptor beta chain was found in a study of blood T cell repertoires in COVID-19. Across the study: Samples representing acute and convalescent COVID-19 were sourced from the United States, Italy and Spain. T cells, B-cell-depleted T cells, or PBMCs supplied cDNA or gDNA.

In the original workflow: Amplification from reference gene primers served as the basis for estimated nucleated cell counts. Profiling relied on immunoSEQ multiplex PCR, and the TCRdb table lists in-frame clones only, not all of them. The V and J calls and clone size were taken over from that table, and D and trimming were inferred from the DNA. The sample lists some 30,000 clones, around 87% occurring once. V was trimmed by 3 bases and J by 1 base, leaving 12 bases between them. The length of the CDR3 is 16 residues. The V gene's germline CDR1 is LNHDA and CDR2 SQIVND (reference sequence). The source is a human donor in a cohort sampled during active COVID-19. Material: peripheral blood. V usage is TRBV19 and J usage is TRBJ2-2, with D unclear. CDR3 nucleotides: TGTGCCAGTAGTATTGGGCGTATTGGGAACACCGGGGAGCTGTTTTTT. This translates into CASSIGRIGNTGELFF.